The present T cell receptor beta chain was sequenced within a study of patients and donors after allogeneic stem cell transplantation. Losses at the gene ends were 3 bases for V and 4 bases for J; bases not matched to a gene: 6. The V gene's germline CDR1 is MDHEN and CDR2 SYDVKM. CDR3 length: 14 amino acids. Each CDR3 protein gets one entry after TCRdb re-called the RT-PCR reads with MiXCR. The sample shows around 70,000 distinct CDR3 sequences, roughly 29% of them seen only once. The chain uses TRBV28 and TRBJ2-7; 7 bases line up with TRBD2. The sequence was collected from a human donor who was either an allogeneic HSCT recipient or a stem cell or donor lymphocyte infusion donor (not recorded which). It is not recorded whose cells these are; they may come from a transplant donor. Sample: blood, either unsorted or a sorted T cell fraction (not recorded which). CDR3 in amino acids: CASSFMGGSYEQYF. The CDR3 region has the DNA TGTGCCAGCAGTTTCATGGGCGGGAGTTACGAGCAGTACTTC.